This T cell receptor beta chain was captured by sequencing in a study of T cell repertoires in ileal Crohn's disease. General study results and limits: Active smokers at surgery had more clonal expansions than non-smokers.

This CDR3 spans 13 amino acids. Looked up from germline, CDR1 is LGHNA and CDR2 is YNFKEQ. V trimming: 1 base; J trimming: 8 bases; junction bases outside the gene matches: 1. Points on this clone: Its antigen is currently unknown.

Eligibility required adulthood, ileal or ileocolonic Crohn's disease and indicated ileocolonic resection. Assay used: immunoSEQ multiplex PCR; TCRdb lists only in-frame clones, some missing. This sample has roughly 31,000 clones; 80% occur once, and the top ten carry 15% to 20%. Sequences were obtained from ileal tissue. This sequence originates from an adult with Crohn's disease. The chain combines TRBV4-2 with TRBJ1-4; 7 nucleotides match TRBD1. The CDR3 DNA reads TGTGCCAGCAGCCAAGGAGGGGGCGAAAAACTGTTTTTT. Its protein product is CASSQGGGEKLFF.